What follows describes a single T cell receptor beta chain. One entry per CDR3 protein, called by TCRdb with MiXCR from the 5' RACE reads. The sample shows 500,000 to 550,000 distinct CDR3 sequences, more than 20% of them seen only once. These data come from a study of identical twins. This sample was also put to use in a study of yellow fever vaccine responses in identical twins.

The sequenced material came from CD4+ T cells sorted from blood. This TCR was recovered from a woman aged 18-29 years in good health.

DNA of the CDR3: TGTGCCACCAGTGATCCCGCGGGTGCGGGAGAGAATGAGCAGTTCTTC. Its protein is CATSDPAGAGENEQFF. This rearrangement joins TRBV24-1 to TRBJ2-1, with TRBD2 matching over 7 bases. The CDR3 spans 16 residues. The V gene end was trimmed by 3 bases and the J gene end by 7 bases; junction bases not matched to a gene: 11. In germline, CDR1 is KGHDR, CDR2 SFDVKD.